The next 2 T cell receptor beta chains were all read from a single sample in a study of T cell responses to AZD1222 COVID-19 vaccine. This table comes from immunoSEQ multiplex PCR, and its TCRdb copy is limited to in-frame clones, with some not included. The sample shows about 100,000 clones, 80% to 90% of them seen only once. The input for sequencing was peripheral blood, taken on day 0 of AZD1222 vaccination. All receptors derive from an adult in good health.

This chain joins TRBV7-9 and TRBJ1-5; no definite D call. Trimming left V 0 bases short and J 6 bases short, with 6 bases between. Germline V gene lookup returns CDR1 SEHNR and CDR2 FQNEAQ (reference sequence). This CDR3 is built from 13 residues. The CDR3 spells CASSLAPFQPQHF. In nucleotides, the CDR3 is TGTGCCAGCAGCTTAGCTCCGTTTCAGCCCCAGCATTTT.

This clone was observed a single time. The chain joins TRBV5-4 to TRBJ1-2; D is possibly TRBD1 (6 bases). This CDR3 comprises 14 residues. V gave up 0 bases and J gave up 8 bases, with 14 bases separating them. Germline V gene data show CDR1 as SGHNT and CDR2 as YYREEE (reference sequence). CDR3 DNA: TGTGCCAGCAGCTTGGACAGGGACTTGGGAGGCTACACCTTC. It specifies CASSLDRDLGGYTF.